This is a list of T cell receptor beta chains from one sample in a study of radiotherapy plus CTLA-4 blockade in lung cancer. The table came from immunoSEQ multiplex PCR; TCRdb's copy has only in-frame clones and leaves some out. The sample lists over 80,000 clones, less than 90% occurring once. The sequencing used peripheral blood, collected from a patient treated with radiotherapy plus ipilimumab. These receptors originate from a human donor with non-small cell lung cancer who had stable disease on radiotherapy plus ipilimumab. Each CDR3 is given without its conserved first and last residue. Fields, in order: V gene, J gene, CDR3 protein.

v_gene: TRBV19; j_gene: TRBJ2-3; CDR3aa: ASSIIFSGGASTDTQY
v_gene: TRBV27; j_gene: TRBJ2-1; CDR3aa: ASSLDLAGYNEQF
v_gene: TRBV28; j_gene: TRBJ1-2; CDR3aa: ASSTGTGGFGYT
v_gene: TRBV19; j_gene: TRBJ2-1; CDR3aa: ASSIPGTSGTGEQF
v_gene: TRBV11-2; j_gene: TRBJ1-2; CDR3aa: ASSLSGDGYT
v_gene: TRBV27; j_gene: TRBJ1-6; CDR3aa: ASSFASRQGGYNSPLH
v_gene: TRBV21-1; j_gene: TRBJ2-1; CDR3aa: ASSKGGDRGICDEQF
v_gene: TRBV9; j_gene: TRBJ2-3; CDR3aa: ASSGSGLAGGTDTQY
v_gene: TRBV18; j_gene: TRBJ1-2; CDR3aa: ASSQEGARGYT
v_gene: TRBV6-5; j_gene: TRBJ1-6; CDR3aa: ASRMDRGRSSPLH
v_gene: TRBV21-1; j_gene: TRBJ2-4; CDR3aa: ARGAVAKNIQY
v_gene: TRBV14; j_gene: TRBJ1-4; CDR3aa: ASSTRGNVNEKLF
v_gene: TRBV14; j_gene: TRBJ2-1; CDR3aa: ASSPIESQGRYNEQF
v_gene: TRBV7-9; j_gene: TRBJ1-1; CDR3aa: ASSLDGQAIEAF
v_gene: TRBV19; j_gene: TRBJ2-7; CDR3aa: ASSTRGGEQY
v_gene: TRBV5-1; j_gene: TRBJ2-1; CDR3aa: ASSLSGWEYNEQF
v_gene: TRBV30; j_gene: TRBJ2-3; CDR3aa: AWRMADTQY
v_gene: TRBV27; j_gene: TRBJ1-1; CDR3aa: ASSTPTGTTTEAF
v_gene: TRBV19; j_gene: TRBJ2-7; CDR3aa: ASSIGTGSYEQY
v_gene: TRBV7-3; j_gene: TRBJ2-1; CDR3aa: ASSLRPGTSGKTEQF
v_gene: TRBV7-9; j_gene: TRBJ2-1; CDR3aa: AITSGGYNEQF
v_gene: TRBV7-9; j_gene: TRBJ2-3; CDR3aa: ASSFGLAGGPDTQY
v_gene: TRBV27; j_gene: TRBJ2-1; CDR3aa: ASSQPGLAGDGSYNEQF
v_gene: TRBV7-2; j_gene: TRBJ2-3; CDR3aa: ASSSGLALGGTQY
v_gene: TRBV5-4; j_gene: NA; CDR3aa: ASSPPAGTGTYEQY
v_gene: TRBV27; j_gene: TRBJ1-6; CDR3aa: ASSQRTGPSPLH
v_gene: TRBV28; j_gene: TRBJ2-1; CDR3aa: ASSLTAHNEQF
v_gene: TRBV25-1; j_gene: TRBJ2-2; CDR3aa: ASSPGGASTGELF
v_gene: TRBV9; j_gene: TRBJ2-2; CDR3aa: ASSVEVIGELF
v_gene: TRBV7-9; j_gene: TRBJ2-1; CDR3aa: ASSLVNEQF
v_gene: TRBV7-3; j_gene: TRBJ2-3; CDR3aa: ASSFSAVTDTQY
v_gene: TRBV30; j_gene: TRBJ2-7; CDR3aa: AWSVHGGISGQGSYEQY
v_gene: TRBV28; j_gene: TRBJ2-2; CDR3aa: ASIRQGRVTGELF
v_gene: TRBV5-1; j_gene: TRBJ2-7; CDR3aa: ASSQEQGETYEQY
v_gene: TRBV28; j_gene: TRBJ2-7; CDR3aa: ASTTVQAGEQY
v_gene: TRBV5-1; j_gene: TRBJ2-7; CDR3aa: ASSLRVQSPYEQY
v_gene: TRBV28; j_gene: TRBJ1-2; CDR3aa: ASSLSDNYGYT
v_gene: TRBV6-5; j_gene: TRBJ2-1; CDR3aa: ASSYGLNEQF
v_gene: TRBV19; j_gene: TRBJ1-2; CDR3aa: ASSIVRGADNYGYT
v_gene: TRBV28; j_gene: TRBJ2-5; CDR3aa: ASTSGYRRKTQY
v_gene: TRBV7-2; j_gene: TRBJ1-1; CDR3aa: ANSLGGQNTEAF
v_gene: TRBV7-2; j_gene: TRBJ1-2; CDR3aa: ASRSQGAGGYT
v_gene: TRBV30; j_gene: TRBJ2-5; CDR3aa: AWSYVGAGTQY
v_gene: TRBV11-1; j_gene: TRBJ2-3; CDR3aa: ASSLSQSMNTQY
v_gene: TRBV11-2; j_gene: TRBJ2-7; CDR3aa: ASSLIPSQLYEQY
v_gene: TRBV6-1; j_gene: TRBJ1-6; CDR3aa: ASSEVPGSPLH
v_gene: TRBV6-6; j_gene: TRBJ2-3; CDR3aa: ASSPEYGLDTQY
v_gene: TRBV7-7; j_gene: TRBJ2-2; CDR3aa: ASSLDGPGELF
v_gene: TRBV28; j_gene: TRBJ2-7; CDR3aa: ASSLPGGEQY